This TCR beta chain comes out of a study of CD8 T cells in ankylosing spondylitis. Study observations and caveats: A TCR beta motif made of 7 to 9 highly homologous variants seemed typical of ankylosing spondylitis blood. CD8+ disease-linked clones were present at relatively low frequencies in blood.

The germline V gene has CDR1 MDHEN and CDR2 SYDVKM. This CDR3 is built from 19 residues. Trimming at V came to 3 bases and at J to 2 bases, leaving 13 bases not matched to a gene. This clonotype was seen many times. Its antigen is unidentified. In making TCR beta libraries, quantitative 5'-RACE with molecular barcodes was used. TCRdb re-called the 5' RACE reads with MiXCR, one entry per CDR3 protein. The repertoire holds about 220,000 distinct CDR3 sequences, with more than 5.5% as singletons. The sequence came from a male donor with ankylosing spondylitis. Sequencing input: blood, either unsorted or a sorted T cell fraction (not recorded which). The chain carries TRBV28 and TRBJ1-5, with TRBD1 matching 10 bases. The CDR3 nucleotides are TGTGCCAGCAGTTTTAACGCGGGGGCGGGGACAGGGGGCAATCAGCCCCAGCATTTT. Its translation: CASSFNAGAGTGGNQPQHF.